The 16 T cell receptor beta chains listed next were all sequenced from one sample in a study of T-cell memory formation after mild COVID-19. TCRdb reprocessed the 5' RACE reads via MiXCR and lists one record per CDR3 protein. The sample has 250,000 to 400,000 distinct CDR3 sequences, approximately 15% seen once. Sequenced input: PBMCs or a T cell subset sorted from them (not recorded which). These receptors all come from a man aged 18 to 29 who had mild COVID-19 (a few samples of this study predate the infection). Cell type and time point are not known.

The table lists this clonotype with a few counts. The J gene is TRBJ1-4, the V gene TRBV7-2, with 7 bases identical to TRBD1. V shed 4 bases, J shed 5 bases, and the junction held 1 base outside the gene matches. CDR1 and CDR2 (germline): SGHTA, FQGNSA. The CDR3 length is 13 residues. The CDR3 here is CASSWTGNEKLFF. The CDR3 bases are TGTGCCAGCAGCTGGACAGGCAATGAAAAACTGTTTTTT.

This sequence joins TRBV15 and TRBJ2-7; D ambiguous. V dropped 0 bases and J dropped 5 bases, with 5 bases sitting between them. The V gene's germline CDR1 is LNHNV and CDR2 YYDKDF (reference sequence). CDR3 length: 12 amino acids. The CDR3 reads CATSRDLHEQYV. The DNA for the CDR3 is TGTGCCACCAGCAGAGATCTCCACGAGCAGTACGTC.

This clonotype turned up a few times. The genes are TRBV7-9 and TRBJ2-1, with D possibly matching TRBD2 (5 bases). V gave up 4 bases and J gave up 5 bases, with 9 bases separating them. Germline CDR1 reads SEHNR; CDR2 reads FQNEAQ (reference sequence). This CDR3 has 13 amino acids. The DNA for the CDR3 is TGTGCCAGCAGCTGGAGGACCAACAATGAGCAGTTCTTC. This codes for CASSWRTNNEQFF.

The V gene is TRBV6-2 or TRBV6-3, the J gene TRBJ2-5, with 8 bases matching TRBD1. The germline V gene encodes CDR1 MNHEY and CDR2 SVGEGT. CDR3 length equals 14 residues. The J segment lost 5 bases and the V segment lost 6 bases, leaving 8 bases of the junction unmatched. The CDR3: CASSRQGTEETQYF. For the CDR3, the DNA is TGTGCCAGCAGCAGACAGGGGACGGAGGAGACCCAGTACTTC.

Only a few counts were recorded for this clonotype. This chain links TRBV5-1 with TRBJ1-4; perhaps TRBD1 as D (5 bases). V lost 0 bases, J lost 12 bases, and 27 bases lay in between. CDR1 is SGHRS and CDR2 is YFSETQ in the germline V gene. The CDR3 loop spans 18 amino acids. CDR3 amino acids: CASSLEGQSGNPTEQLFF. CDR3 bases: TGCGCCAGCAGCTTGGAGGGGCAGTCAGGGAATCCGACGGAGCAACTGTTTTTT. Looking up the rest from reference TRBV5-1 and TRBJ1-4 gives the full variable domain: KAGVTQTPRYLIKTRGQQVTLSCSPISGHRSVSWYQQTPGQGLQFLFEYFSETQRNKGNFPGRFSGRQFSNSRSEMNVSTLELGDSALYLCASSLEGQSGNPTEQLFFGSGTQLSVL.

J is TRBJ1-4 and V is TRBV18, with unresolved D. V gave up 5 bases and J gave up 7 bases, with 11 bases separating them. The CDR3 covers 13 residues. Germline lookup yields CDR1 KGHSH and CDR2 LQKENI. CDR3 DNA: TGTGCCAGCTCAGAGGTTTACGGTGAAAAACTGTTTTTT. Translating gives CASSEVYGEKLFF.

This clonotype was observed many times. The chain combines TRBV3-1 with TRBJ2-7, with unresolved D. V shed 3 bases and J shed 5 bases, with 5 bases lying between them. Germline CDR1 is LGHDT and CDR2 is YNNKEL (reference sequence). This CDR3 has 11 residues. CDR3 sequence (DNA): TGTGCCAGCAGCCATTCAGACGAGCAGTACTTC. Translation gives CASSHSDEQYF.

This clonotype showed up just a few times. V and J are TRBV4-2 and TRBJ2-2; maybe TRBD2 (5 bases). The CDR3 is 15 residues long. V lost 4 bases to trimming and J lost 7 bases, with 16 bases between them. The V gene's germline CDR1 is LGHNA and CDR2 YNFKEQ. CDR3 residues: CASSRIGQEVGELFF. The CDR3, as DNA: TGTGCCAGCAGCCGCATTGGGCAGGAGGTCGGGGAGCTGTTTTTT.

DNA of the CDR3: TGTGCCAGCAGTACGATGGTACCCGGGGAGCTGTTTTTT. This encodes CASSTMVPGELFF. J is TRBJ2-2 and V is TRBV12-3 or TRBV12-4; unclear D gene. The V end was cut by 5 bases, the J end by 6 bases, with 10 bases between. The CDR3 runs 13 residues.

The chain combines TRBV29-1 with TRBJ2-1, with 10 nucleotides matching TRBD1. This CDR3 has 13 residues. Germline CDR1 SQVTM, CDR2 ANQGSEA. The V gene end was trimmed by 6 bases and the J gene end by 3 bases; junction bases not matched to a gene: 2. CDR3 sequence: CSVTGGYYNEQFF. DNA for the CDR3: TGCAGCGTGACAGGGGGCTACTACAATGAGCAGTTCTTC.

To note about this clonotype: A much bigger clone sits one base away, suggesting this may be a read error. CDR3 in DNA: TGTGCCAGCAGTACAGACAGGCGGCAGTCCAGCGAGCAGTACTTC. Translated, it gives CASSTDRRQSSEQYF. The chain carries TRBV6-5 and TRBJ2-7, with D perhaps matching TRBD1 (6 bases). CDR3 length equals 15 residues. Germline V gene sequence: CDR1 MNHEY, CDR2 SVGAGI. Trimming stripped 5 bases from V and 6 bases from J, with 20 bases between.

This clonotype was seen a handful of times. The rearrangement uses TRBV12-3 or TRBV12-4 and TRBJ2-6, with TRBD1 as a possible D gene (6 bases). The CDR3 runs 19 residues. V lost 2 bases and J 2 bases, leaving 19 bases between the germline ends. The CDR3: CASSLRWGPLMTGANVLTF. The CDR3 nucleotides read TGTGCCAGCAGTTTAAGATGGGGGCCCCTTATGACTGGGGCCAACGTCCTGACTTTC.

The V call is TRBV20-1, the J call TRBJ1-2; 9 nucleotides align to TRBD1. The CDR3 has 12 amino acids. Germline loops: CDR1 DFQATT, CDR2 SNEGSKA (reference sequence). J was trimmed by 8 bases and V by 4 bases; bases with no gene match: 5. CDR3 coding DNA: TGCAGTGCTATCCGGGACAGGGACGGCTACACCTTC. Translating gives CSAIRDRDGYTF.

This clonotype has more than one count but fewer than ten. The chain employs TRBV5-1 and TRBJ2-1; D is ambiguous. Germline CDR1 SGHRS, CDR2 YFSETQ. V dropped 1 base and J dropped 8 bases, with 13 bases sitting between them. There are 14 residues in the CDR3. The CDR3 loop is CASSLLSARYEQFF. The CDR3 coding sequence is TGCGCCAGCAGCTTGCTCAGTGCCCGGTATGAGCAGTTCTTC.

This chain links TRBV20-1 with TRBJ1-1, with D possibly TRBD1 on 6 matching bases. The CDR3 spans 14 residues. Germline loops: CDR1 DFQATT, CDR2 SNEGSKA (reference sequence). Between the trimmed V and J ends, which lost 4 bases and 3 bases, there was a span of 15 bases. The CDR3 here is CSAKQGGGDTEAFF. The DNA for the CDR3 is TGCAGTGCTAAACAGGGAGGTGGTGACACTGAAGCTTTCTTT.

V is TRBV12-3 or TRBV12-4 and J is TRBJ1-2; maybe TRBD1 (5 bases). V gave up 3 bases and J gave up 3 bases, with 17 bases separating them. This CDR3 region has 16 residues. The CDR3 sequence is CASSFQGGVRDYGYTF. Here the CDR3 DNA reads TGTGCCAGCAGTTTCCAGGGTGGGGTGCGGGACTATGGCTACACCTTC.